Listed below are T cell receptor beta chains from one sample, sequenced in a study of blood T cell repertoires in COVID-19. Here immunoSEQ multiplex PCR was the method, and the copy in TCRdb shows in-frame clones only, minus some. This sample carries over 250,000 clones, approximately 92% of them seen once, and the ten largest clones take less than 2.5%. The sample was PBMCs or T cells enriched from blood (not recorded which). The receptors here all came from a woman aged 18-29 years who had recovered from COVID-19. The CDR3 runs from the conserved cysteine through the conserved F or W. Each record gives: clone size, D gene, V gene, CDR3 length, J gene, CDR3 protein, CDR3 DNA. D genes are given only for firm matches. Some rows have no size entry. The others give once, few or many, or a class for an expanded clone.

>NA|TRBD1|TRBV15|16|TRBJ2-1
CATSRDTGQGGNEQFF
TGTGCCACCAGCAGAGATACGGGACAGGGAGGGAATGAGCAGTTCTTC
>NA|TRBD1|TRBV30|18|TRBJ1-6
CAWSSGTGAYSYNSPLHF
TGTGCCTGGAGTTCCGGGACAGGGGCCTACTCCTATAATTCACCCCTCCACTTT
>NA|TRBD1|TRBV3-1/TRBV3-2|15|TRBJ1-6
CASSHLDRLDSPLHF
TGTGCCAGCAGCCACTTGGACAGGTTGGATTCACCCCTCCACTTT
>NA|TRBD2|TRBV14|18|TRBJ2-1
CASSHPAAVAGGPNEQFF
TGTGCCAGCAGCCACCCAGCAGCAGTAGCGGGGGGGCCCAATGAGCAGTTCTTC
>NA|TRBD1|TRBV9|15|TRBJ2-2
CASSVGQGPTGELFF
TGTGCCAGCAGCGTAGGACAGGGGCCCACCGGGGAGCTGTTTTTT
>once|NA|TRBV18|14|TRBJ1-1
CASSPMTANTEAFF
TGTGCCAGCTCACCGATGACAGCCAACACTGAAGCTTTCTTT
>NA|NA|TRBV20-1|10|TRBJ1-2
CSARIRGYTF
TGCAGTGCTCGTATTCGGGGCTACACCTTC
>NA|TRBD1|TRBV7-6|14|TRBJ2-1
CASSPWTGSNEQFF
TGTGCCAGCAGCCCGTGGACAGGTTCGAATGAGCAGTTCTTC
>NA|TRBD1|TRBV23-1|17|TRBJ1-3
CASSQSPQGASGNTIYF
TGCGCCAGCAGTCAATCGCCCCAGGGGGCCTCAGGAAACACCATATATTTT
>NA|NA|TRBV29-1|12|TRBJ2-5
CSVGYREETQYF
TGCAGCGTTGGCTACCGGGAAGAGACCCAGTACTTC
>few|TRBD2|TRBV4-2|14|TRBJ2-1
CASSQDASGDSGVF
TGTGCCAGCAGCCAAGATGCTAGCGGGGACTCGGGGGTCTTC
>NA|NA|TRBV11-2|14|TRBJ1-4
CASSPDPSGEKLFF
TGTGCCAGCAGCCCAGACCCTAGCGGTGAAAAACTGTTTTTT
>few|TRBD1|TRBV2|14|TRBJ1-2
CASSRRDRGLGYTF
TGTGCCAGCAGTCGCCGGGACAGGGGGCTTGGCTACACCTTC
>NA|NA|TRBV28|14|TRBJ1-3
CASTRKGTRNTIYF
TGTGCCAGCACCAGGAAGGGGACACGAAACACCATATATTTT
>NA|NA|TRBV2|13|TRBJ2-3
CASSEGLGQTQYF
TGTGCCAGCAGTGAAGGACTAGGGCAGACGCAGTATTTT
>NA|NA|TRBV3-1/TRBV3-2|13|TRBJ1-1
CASSQRGGTEAFF
TGTGCCAGCAGCCAACGGGGGGGGACTGAAGCTTTCTTT
>NA|TRBD1|TRBV2|16|TRBJ1-6
CASSAFLTGDNSPLHF
TGTGCCAGCAGTGCATTTTTGACAGGGGATAATTCACCCCTCCACTTT
>NA|NA|TRBV4-1|15|TRBJ1-1
CASSQVAQRDTEAFF
TGCGCCAGCAGCCAAGTCGCCCAGAGGGACACTGAAGCTTTCTTT
>NA|TRBD1|TRBV20-1|14|TRBJ2-2
CSASVQGSTGELFF
TGCAGTGCTAGTGTACAGGGGAGTACCGGGGAGCTGTTTTTT
>NA|NA|TRBV19|13|TRBJ1-1
CASSSLGGTVAFF
TGTGCCAGTAGTTCCCTTGGAGGTACCGTAGCTTTCTTT
>NA|TRBD2|TRBV2|12|TRBJ2-7
CASSEGGDEQYF
TGTGCCAGCAGTGAGGGAGGGGACGAGCAGTACTTC
>NA|TRBD1|TRBV27|14|TRBJ1-2
CASSPPGGQYGYTF
TGTGCCAGCAGTCCACCTGGGGGACAGTATGGCTACACCTTC
>NA|NA|TRBV10-2|17|TRBJ1-1
CASREAQEADLNTEAFF
TGCGCCAGCAGAGAAGCGCAGGAAGCGGATCTCAACACTGAAGCTTTCTTT
>NA|NA|TRBV5-4|13|TRBJ2-3
CASSGTTTDTQYF
TGTGCCAGCAGCGGTACCACAACGGATACGCAGTATTTT
>few|NA|TRBV5-1|14|TRBJ1-1
CASSLGGGNTEAFF
TGCGCCAGCAGCTTGGGAGGGGGAAACACTGAAGCTTTCTTT
>NA|TRBD1|TRBV28|16|TRBJ2-5
CASSQMDRGYQETQYF
TGTGCCAGCAGTCAAATGGACAGGGGGTACCAAGAGACCCAGTACTTC
>NA|NA|TRBV7-2|16|TRBJ1-1
CASSLPSQGMATEAFF
TGTGCCAGCAGCCTCCCATCACAGGGTATGGCCACTGAAGCTTTCTTT
>NA|NA|TRBV3-1/TRBV3-2|15|TRBJ1-1
CASSQVFTGKPEAFF
TGTGCCAGCAGCCAAGTGTTTACAGGCAAACCCGAAGCTTTCTTT
>NA|NA|TRBV3-1/TRBV3-2|13|TRBJ2-7
CASSQDLRYEQYF
TGTGCCAGCAGCCAAGATCTCCGCTACGAGCAGTACTTC
>NA|NA|TRBV5-5|14|TRBJ1-1
CASSWPDRLAEAFF
TGTGCCAGCAGCTGGCCCGACAGACTTGCTGAAGCTTTCTTT
>NA|TRBD1|TRBV6-5|12|TRBJ2-7
CASRRGPDEQYF
TGTGCCAGCAGGAGGGGGCCTGACGAGCAGTACTTC
>NA|NA|TRBV11-2|14|TRBJ2-7
CASSLIKTAYEQYF
TGTGCCAGCAGCTTAATTAAGACTGCCTACGAGCAGTACTTC
>NA|NA|TRBV9|15|TRBJ2-3
CASSVGPSRTDTQYF
TGTGCCAGCAGCGTAGGCCCGAGCCGCACAGATACGCAGTATTTT
>NA|TRBD1|TRBV27|14|TRBJ1-4
CASSSGQAHEKLFF
TGTGCCAGCAGTTCTGGACAGGCCCATGAAAAACTGTTTTTT
>NA|TRBD2|TRBV18|16|TRBJ2-3
CASSWTSGEHTDTQYF
TGTGCCAGCTCCTGGACTAGCGGGGAGCACACAGATACGCAGTATTTT
>NA|NA|TRBV5-4|13|TRBJ1-5
CASSLGQNQPQHF
TGTGCCAGCAGCTTGGGACAGAATCAGCCCCAGCATTTT
>NA|TRBD2|TRBV7-9|19|TRBJ2-3
CASSLGASGGVRSTDTQYF
TGTGCCAGCAGCTTAGGGGCTAGCGGGGGAGTTCGTAGCACAGATACGCAGTATTTT
>NA|TRBD2|TRBV9|14|TRBJ2-7
CASSVTSGDYEQYF
TGTGCCAGCAGCGTCACTAGCGGTGACTACGAGCAGTACTTC
>once|NA|TRBV18|15|TRBJ1-1
CASSPTGAMNTEAFF
TGTGCCAGCTCACCGACAGGAGCTATGAACACTGAAGCTTTCTTT
>NA|TRBD2|TRBV9|14|TRBJ2-1
CASSFGGGIDEQFF
TGTGCCAGCAGCTTTGGCGGGGGTATAGATGAGCAGTTCTTC
>NA|TRBD1|TRBV15|17|TRBJ2-1
CATSRVGQGANYNEQFF
TGTGCCACCAGCAGAGTTGGACAGGGGGCGAACTACAATGAGCAGTTCTTC
>NA|NA|TRBV7-9|17|TRBJ2-1
CASSRSVRAGEKNEQFF
TGTGCCAGCAGCCGTAGCGTCCGGGCAGGGGAGAAGAATGAGCAGTTCTTC